Listed below are T cell receptor beta chains from one sample, sequenced in a study of vaccination effects on CD4 cells after COVID-19. Generated by immunoSEQ multiplex PCR, the TCRdb table keeps only in-frame clones and is missing some. The sample lists 20,000 to 30,000 clones, roughly 70% occurring once. Their antigen targets remain unknown. This specimen was CD4+ T cells from PBMCs cultured with SARS-CoV-2 spike peptides, taken before COVID-19 vaccination. The receptor set was obtained from a human donor who received a COVID-19 vaccine. CDR3s include the opening cysteine and the closing phenylalanine or tryptophan. A D gene is named only where the DNA matches it firmly. Clone size, where shown, is once, few, many, or a class for clones that have expanded.

size: -; V: TRBV6-5; J: TRBJ1-5; D: -; CDR3: CASSWSAIQPQHF; DNA: TGTGCCAGCAGTTGGTCTGCGATCCAGCCCCAGCATTTT
size: -; V: TRBV19; J: TRBJ1-3; D: -; CDR3: CASKGPGNTIYF; DNA: TGTGCCAGTAAGGGGCCGGGAAACACCATATATTTT
size: few; V: TRBV15; J: TRBJ1-2; D: -; CDR3: CATSRDQGGYTF; DNA: TGTGCCACCAGCAGAGACCAAGGTGGCTACACCTTC
size: -; V: TRBV5-1; J: TRBJ1-1; D: -; CDR3: CASSLAQTNTEAFF; DNA: TGCGCCAGCAGCTTGGCACAGACGAACACTGAAGCTTTCTTT
size: -; V: TRBV14; J: TRBJ1-1; D: -; CDR3: CASSPTVEAFF; DNA: TGTGCCAGCAGCCCGACGGTTGAAGCTTTCTTT
size: -; V: TRBV5-5; J: TRBJ2-1; D: TRBD1; CDR3: CASSLRTGTGIEQFF; DNA: TGTGCCAGCAGCCTAAGAACCGGGACAGGGATTGAGCAGTTCTTC
size: -; V: TRBV6-5; J: TRBJ2-1; D: -; CDR3: CASSYSMWTEDNEQFF; DNA: TGTGCCAGCAGTTACTCGATGTGGACCGAGGACAATGAGCAGTTCTTC
size: -; V: TRBV25-1; J: TRBJ2-2; D: -; CDR3: CASSSMGWMDTGELFF; DNA: TGTGCCAGCAGTTCCATGGGGTGGATGGACACCGGGGAGCTGTTTTTT
size: -; V: TRBV5-1; J: TRBJ2-7; D: -; CDR3: CASSYSTYEQYF; DNA: TGCGCCAGCAGCTACAGTACCTACGAGCAGTACTTC
size: -; V: TRBV4-1; J: TRBJ1-2; D: -; CDR3: CASSQVVAGASNYGYTF; DNA: TGCGCCAGCAGCCAAGTCGTAGCAGGGGCTTCTAACTATGGCTACACCTTC
size: -; V: TRBV4-1; J: TRBJ1-2; D: -; CDR3: CASSQATVGYTF; DNA: TGCGCCAGCAGCCAAGCCACGGTTGGCTACACCTTC
size: few; V: TRBV5-4; J: TRBJ1-3; D: -; CDR3: CASSPPGNTIYF; DNA: TGTGCCAGCAGCCCCCCTGGAAACACCATATATTTT
size: -; V: TRBV5-5; J: TRBJ1-5; D: TRBD1; CDR3: CASSWGQGNQPQHF; DNA: TGTGCCAGCAGCTGGGGACAGGGAAATCAGCCCCAGCATTTT
size: -; V: TRBV19; J: TRBJ1-5; D: TRBD1; CDR3: CASSFRTGSLTTQHF; DNA: TGTGCCAGTAGTTTTAGGACAGGCTCTTTAACGACCCAGCATTTT